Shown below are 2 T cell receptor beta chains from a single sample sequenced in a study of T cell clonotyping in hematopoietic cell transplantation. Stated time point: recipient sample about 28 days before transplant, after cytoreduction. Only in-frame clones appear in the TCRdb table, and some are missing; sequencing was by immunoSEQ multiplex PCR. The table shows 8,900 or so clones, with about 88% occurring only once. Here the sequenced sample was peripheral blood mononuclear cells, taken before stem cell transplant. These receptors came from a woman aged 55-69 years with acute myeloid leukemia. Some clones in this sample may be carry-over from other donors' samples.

DNA of the CDR3: TGTGCCAGCAGCTTAGGAGCCGATTCTGGAAACACCATATATTTT. This gives the protein CASSLGADSGNTIYF. The chain has TRBV7-9 and TRBJ1-3; D remains ambiguous. V was trimmed by 1 base and J by 1 base, leaving 8 bases between them. The V gene's germline CDR1 is SEHNR and CDR2 FQNEAQ (reference sequence). CDR3 length: 15 amino acids.

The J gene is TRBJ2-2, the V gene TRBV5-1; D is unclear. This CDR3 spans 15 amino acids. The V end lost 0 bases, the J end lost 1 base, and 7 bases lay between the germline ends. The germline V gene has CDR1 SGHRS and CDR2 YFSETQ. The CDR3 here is CASSLVYMNTGELFF. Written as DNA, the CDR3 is TGCGCCAGCAGCTTGGTATACATGAACACCGGGGAGCTGTTTTTT.